This TCR beta chain is drawn from a study of cytomegalovirus exposure and HLA in healthy donors. With regard to this clone: Its matching antigen is unknown. Germline and junction disagree at one end, which may indicate a read error.

The study ran its PCR with 60 Vbeta and 13 Jbeta primers. Some clones are missing from TCRdb's copy, which holds only in-frame ones; the method was immunoSEQ multiplex PCR. The repertoire holds hundreds of thousands of clones, with roughly 89% as singletons. Study-wide results and caveats: It was in a later analysis that TCR association rates were seen to vary by HLA locus, highest for DRB1 and lowest for HLA-C. Testing in vitro showed a few CMV-associated chains specific for CMV antigens. Most CMV-associated TCR beta chains appeared HLA-restricted in a later analysis.

This CDR3 has 14 amino acids. Germline V gene data show CDR1 as SGHNT and CDR2 as YYREEE (reference sequence). The source material was PBMCs. The TCR comes from a woman aged 18-29 years in good health and CMV-seronegative. V gene TRBV5-4 combines with J gene TRBJ1-2; D is ambiguous. The CDR3 loop is CASSPRGPNPINHF. Written as DNA, the CDR3 is TGTGCCAGCAGCCCCCGGGGTCCAAACCCGATTAACCACTTC.